The clone carrying this T cell receptor (beta chain) came up a few times. CDR1 and CDR2 from the germline V gene are PRHDT and FYEKMQ (reference sequence). The CDR3 sequence is 16 residues long. Trimming stripped 5 bases from V and 2 bases from J, with 16 bases between. The data stem from a study of quantifying T cell responses using KT2 cells. Study-level information: RNA was reverse transcribed with TCR alpha and beta constant-region primers. The second PCR was a qPCR stopped at a predetermined fluorescence threshold.

A single-stranded UMI oligo with SP2 sequence was ligated to cDNA 3' ends. An equimolar mix of RC1.1 and RC1.2 primed the beta chain across TRBC1 and TRBC2. Via MiXCR, TCRdb re-called the UMI-ligation and nested PCR reads, giving one row per CDR3 protein. In the table there are fewer than 45,000 distinct CDR3 sequences, about 17% of which are singletons. The TCR originated in a human donor. The sequenced sample was PBMCs spiked with cells of the T cell clone KT2. This chain uses TRBV13 with TRBJ2-4; perhaps TRBD2 as D (5 bases). The DNA of the CDR3 is TGTGCCAGCAGCCCCTTTCGAGGGCAGACCAAAAACATTCAGTACTTC. Amino acid sequence: CASSPFRGQTKNIQYF.